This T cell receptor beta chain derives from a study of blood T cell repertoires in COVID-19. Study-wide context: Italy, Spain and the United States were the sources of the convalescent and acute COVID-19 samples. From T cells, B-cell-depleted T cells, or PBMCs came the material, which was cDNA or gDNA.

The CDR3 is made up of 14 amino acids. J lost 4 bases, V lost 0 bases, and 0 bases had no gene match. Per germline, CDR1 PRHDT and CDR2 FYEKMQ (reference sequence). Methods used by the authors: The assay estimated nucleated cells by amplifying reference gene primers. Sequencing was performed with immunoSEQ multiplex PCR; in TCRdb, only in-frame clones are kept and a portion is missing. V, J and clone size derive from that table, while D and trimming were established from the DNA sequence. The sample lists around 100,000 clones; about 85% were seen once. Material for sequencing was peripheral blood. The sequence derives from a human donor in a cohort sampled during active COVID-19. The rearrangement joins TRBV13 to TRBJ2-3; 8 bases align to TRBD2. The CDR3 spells CASSLGLAADTQYF. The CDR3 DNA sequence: TGTGCCAGCAGCTTAGGACTAGCGGCAGATACGCAGTATTTT.